These 19 T cell receptor beta chains were sequenced from one sample in a study of blood T cells in healthy people across ages. The use of a sample-barcoded 5' primer and a J-beta primer mix characterized a second PCR of 7 to 11 cycles. TCRdb fed the 5' RACE reads into MiXCR, producing one record per CDR3 protein. Here the sample spans about 760,000 distinct CDR3 sequences, roughly three fifths being singletons. The sequencing input was blood. The origin of the receptors is a man aged 40-49 years in good health.

This clonotype turned up a few times. The rearrangement joins TRBV7-2 to TRBJ2-5; 10 bases are a match to TRBD2. Looked up from germline, CDR1 is SGHTA and CDR2 is FQGNSA. The CDR3 length is 17 residues. J was trimmed by 1 base and V by 4 bases; bases with no gene match: 9. The CDR3 protein is CASSSPTPSGGQETQYF. For the CDR3, the DNA is TGTGCCAGCAGCTCCCCGACCCCTAGCGGGGGCCAAGAGACCCAGTACTTC. Variable domain in full (rest from reference TRBV7-2 and TRBJ2-5): GAGVSQSPSNKVTEKGKDVELRCDPISGHTALYWYRQSLGQGLEFLIYFQGNSAPDKSGLPSDRFSAERTGGSVSTLTIQRTQQEDSAVYLCASSSPTPSGGQETQYFGPGTRLLVL.

This clonotype occurred a few times. CDR3 coding DNA: TGTGCCAGCAGTGGCTTGAGGACTGGTGAAGCTTTCTTT. Translated: CASSGLRTGEAFF. The chain is built from TRBV2 and TRBJ1-1, with unresolved D. Germline loops: CDR1 SNHLY, CDR2 FYNNEI. V lost 4 bases and J 7 bases, leaving 13 bases between the germline ends. The length of the CDR3 is 13 residues.

The V call is TRBV24-1, the J call TRBJ2-2; TRBD2 matches 7 bases. The CDR3 is 14 residues long. Germline CDR1 KGHDR, CDR2 SFDVKD. The V and J ends lost 10 bases and 0 bases, in that order; junction bases with no gene match: 4. CDR3 coding DNA: TGTGCCACGGGGGGGAGTCCGAACACCGGGGAGCTGTTTTTT. The encoded protein is CATGGSPNTGELFF.

This clonotype was seen a few times. This chain connects TRBV11-3 to TRBJ2-4; a weak D match, TRBD2 (6 bases). Germline CDR1 reads SGHNT; CDR2 reads YENEEA. The CDR3 consists of 19 residues. V gave up 1 base and J gave up 0 bases, with 19 bases separating them. CDR3 nucleotides: TGTGCCAGCAGCTTAGGGGCAGGGAGGCTTCTAAAAGCCAAAAACATTCAGTACTTC. This sequence encodes CASSLGAGRLLKAKNIQYF. Complete variable domain (other parts from reference TRBV11-3 and TRBJ2-4): EAGVVQSPRYKIIEKKQPVAFWCNPISGHNTLYWYLQNLGQGPELLIRYENEEAVDDSQLPKDRFSAERLKGVDSTLKIQPAELGDSAVYLCASSLGAGRLLKAKNIQYFGAGTRLSVL.

This chain connects TRBV2 to TRBJ2-7, with TRBD1 as a possible D gene (7 bases). Germline loops: CDR1 SNHLY, CDR2 FYNNEI. The CDR3 spans 15 residues. The ends were cut back, 6 bases at V and 2 bases at J, with 17 bases in the middle. The DNA of the CDR3 is TGTGCCAGCAGGGAGGGACAGATGAATACCTACGAGCAGTACTTC. Protein: CASREGQMNTYEQYF.

This clonotype was seen only once. The rearrangement links TRBV6-5 to TRBJ2-3; D is unclear. CDR1 is MNHEY and CDR2 is SVGAGI in the germline V gene. The V gene lost 0 bases and the J gene lost 5 bases, with 6 bases spanning the gap. The CDR3 runs to 13 residues. The CDR3 DNA reads as TGTGCCAGCAGTTACTCGATTATAGATACGCAGTATTTT. Amino acids: CASSYSIIDTQYF.

The sample holds a few counts of this clonotype. This chain uses TRBV6-5 with TRBJ1-1; D gene unclear. Germline V gene data show CDR1 as MNHEY and CDR2 as SVGAGI. CDR3 length: 14 amino acids. V gave up 2 bases and J gave up 0 bases, with 7 bases separating them. The CDR3 loop is CASSYSGMNTEAFF. CDR3 DNA: TGTGCCAGCAGTTACAGCGGCATGAACACTGAAGCTTTCTTT.

This chain uses TRBV4-2 with TRBJ1-6; D remains ambiguous. The length of the CDR3 is 16 residues. The V end lost 0 bases, the J end lost 6 bases, and 12 bases lay between the germline ends. The germline CDR1 and CDR2 sequences are LGHNA and YNFKEQ. CDR3 DNA: TGTGCCAGCAGCCAAGATCGAGGAAGGTTTAATTCACCCCTCCACTTT. Amino acid sequence: CASSQDRGRFNSPLHF.

This clonotype was counted only a few times. The chain has TRBV11-1 and TRBJ2-5; D gene unclear. This CDR3 has 15 residues. Trimming stripped 3 bases from V and 5 bases from J, with 16 bases between. CDR1 SGHAT and CDR2 FQDESV come from the germline V gene (reference sequence). CDR3 DNA: TGTGCCAGCAGCTTTAGTAACAGTTTAAAGGAGACCCAGTACTTC. This encodes CASSFSNSLKETQYF.

This clonotype was detected only a few times. The chain combines TRBV3-1 with TRBJ2-5; tentatively, D is TRBD1 or TRBD2 (5 bases each). The CDR3 is 15 amino acids. Trimming stripped 4 bases from V and 4 bases from J, with 16 bases between. Germline V gene data show CDR1 as LGHDT and CDR2 as YNNKEL (reference sequence). The CDR3 is CASSLLGVEIETQYF. In DNA form, the CDR3 reads TGTGCCAGCAGCCTACTAGGGGTTGAAATAGAGACCCAGTACTTC.

This clonotype has a handful of counts. V usage is TRBV7-9 and J usage is TRBJ2-2; the D gene is possibly TRBD2 (5 bases). The CDR3 covers 13 residues. V lost 11 bases and J lost 4, with 14 bases in between. Looked up from germline, CDR1 is SEHNR and CDR2 is FQNEAQ (reference sequence). The CDR3 DNA sequence: TGTGCCCTTACCGGACTGATCACCGGGGAGCTGTTTTTT. Translating gives CALTGLITGELFF.

This rearrangement joins TRBV5-1 to TRBJ2-5; D is uncertain. Trimming shortened V by 1 base and J by 11 bases, and 33 bases separated the two germline ends. The CDR3 extends over 19 amino acids. The germline V gene encodes CDR1 SGHRS and CDR2 YFSETQ. The CDR3 loop is CASSLQNPTGISSYNEQYF. CDR3 sequence (DNA): TGCGCCAGCAGCTTGCAAAACCCGACCGGTATTAGCTCCTACAATGAGCAGTACTTC.

In nucleotides, the CDR3 is TGCAGCGTTGACAGCGAGAGCACAGATACGCAGTATTTT. Translating gives CSVDSESTDTQYF. The rearrangement joins TRBV29-1 to TRBJ2-3; D is ambiguous. V was trimmed by 3 bases and J by 0 bases, leaving 7 bases between them. CDR1 and CDR2 (germline): SQVTM, ANQGSEA. The CDR3 sequence is 13 residues long.

This rearrangement joins TRBV12-3 or TRBV12-4 to TRBJ1-1, with D possibly being TRBD1 (5 bases). The CDR3 extends over 13 amino acids. The ends were cut back, 4 bases at V and 4 bases at J, with 10 bases in the middle. The CDR3 reads CASSSGTPTEAFF. CDR3 nucleotides: TGTGCCAGCAGTTCCGGGACGCCCACTGAAGCTTTCTTT.

This sequence joins TRBV15 and TRBJ1-2; 10 bases match TRBD1. This CDR3 contains 15 residues. CDR1 and CDR2 from the germline V gene are LNHNV and YYDKDF (reference sequence). The trim removed 0 bases at V and 5 bases at J, leaving 3 bases unmatched. Here the CDR3 DNA reads TGTGCCACCAGCAGAGATTTGGGACAGGGGTATGGCTACACCTTC. This sequence encodes CATSRDLGQGYGYTF. Filled out from reference TRBV15 and TRBJ1-2, the complete variable domain reads DAMVIQNPRYQVTQFGKPVTLSCSQTLNHNVMYWYQQKSSQAPKLLFHYYDKDFNNEADTPDNFQSRRPNTSFCFLDIRSPGLGDTAMYLCATSRDLGQGYGYTFGSGTRLTVV.

This clonotype occurred a few times. This rearrangement joins TRBV28 to TRBJ1-2; 10 nucleotides agree with TRBD1. The V gene's germline CDR1 is MDHEN and CDR2 SYDVKM. Losses at the gene ends were 6 bases for V and 1 base for J; bases not matched to a gene: 8. CDR3 size: 16 residues. CDR3 bases: TGTGCCAGCAGCGGGACAGGGGTTTCGGATAACTATGGCTACACCTTC. Its translation: CASSGTGVSDNYGYTF.

This clonotype was observed a few times. The rearrangement links TRBV4-3 to TRBJ1-1; the D is unclear. The V and J ends lost 2 bases and 4 bases respectively, with 14 bases between them. The germline CDR1 and CDR2 sequences are LGHNA and YSLEER. The CDR3 covers 15 residues. The DNA for the CDR3 is TGCGCCAGCAGCCAATTACGCATGGTTCTCACTGAAGCTTTCTTT. The encoded protein is CASSQLRMVLTEAFF.

The V gene is TRBV28, the J gene TRBJ2-1; D possibly corresponds to TRBD2 (6 bases). V lost 5 bases, J lost 5 bases, and 13 bases lay in between. CDR1 and CDR2 from the germline V gene are MDHEN and SYDVKM. This CDR3 is 14 amino acids long. CDR3 loop: CASSREFPHNEQFF. In DNA, the CDR3 is TGTGCCAGCAGTCGGGAGTTCCCCCACAATGAGCAGTTCTTC.

The rearrangement uses TRBV9 and TRBJ2-7; D might be TRBD2 (5 bases). Germline V CDR1 and CDR2: SGDLS, YYNGEE. V lost 1 base, J lost 3 bases, and 11 bases lay in between. This CDR3 is built from 14 residues. CDR3: CASSVSAGVYEQYF. The CDR3 region has the DNA TGTGCCAGCAGCGTATCGGCCGGGGTCTACGAGCAGTACTTC.